These 3 T cell receptor beta chains were all obtained from the same sample, sequenced in a study of T cell responses to AZD1222 COVID-19 vaccine. TCRdb's table, derived via immunoSEQ multiplex PCR, lists solely in-frame clones and lacks some. Among about 150,000 clones listed, around 90% were seen once. The sequencing here drew on peripheral blood, taken 28 days after the second AZD1222 dose. Receptors were obtained from an adult who received the AZD1222 COVID-19 vaccine.

The chain combines TRBV5-4 with TRBJ2-3; no clear D gene. Trimming removed 1 base at V and 8 bases at J, with 2 bases between. Germline assignment: CDR1 SGHNT and CDR2 YYREEE (reference sequence). CDR3 size: 10 residues. The CDR3: CASSLRTQYF. The CDR3 DNA follows: TGTGCCAGCAGCTTGCGTACGCAGTATTTT.

V is TRBV3-1 (or the pseudogene TRBV3-2) and J is TRBJ2-1, with D possibly TRBD2 on 6 matching bases. The CDR3 sequence is 16 residues long. The V end was cut by 5 bases, the J end by 2 bases, with 16 bases between. CDR1 and CDR2 (germline): LGHDT, YNNKEL (reference sequence). CDR3 amino acids: CASSWTGENTYNEQFF. CDR3 in DNA: TGTGCCAGCAGCTGGACGGGGGAGAACACCTACAATGAGCAGTTCTTC.

The chain has TRBV11-2 and TRBJ2-7; D perhaps matches TRBD2 (6 bases). This CDR3 has 16 residues. The germline V and J ends were trimmed by 1 base and 3 bases, with 16 bases remaining between them. CDR1 is SGHAT and CDR2 is FQNNGV in the germline V gene. The CDR3 nucleotides read TGTGCCAGCAGCTTAGCCGGGACTTCCGCGGGCTACGAGCAGTACTTC. Its protein product is CASSLAGTSAGYEQYF.